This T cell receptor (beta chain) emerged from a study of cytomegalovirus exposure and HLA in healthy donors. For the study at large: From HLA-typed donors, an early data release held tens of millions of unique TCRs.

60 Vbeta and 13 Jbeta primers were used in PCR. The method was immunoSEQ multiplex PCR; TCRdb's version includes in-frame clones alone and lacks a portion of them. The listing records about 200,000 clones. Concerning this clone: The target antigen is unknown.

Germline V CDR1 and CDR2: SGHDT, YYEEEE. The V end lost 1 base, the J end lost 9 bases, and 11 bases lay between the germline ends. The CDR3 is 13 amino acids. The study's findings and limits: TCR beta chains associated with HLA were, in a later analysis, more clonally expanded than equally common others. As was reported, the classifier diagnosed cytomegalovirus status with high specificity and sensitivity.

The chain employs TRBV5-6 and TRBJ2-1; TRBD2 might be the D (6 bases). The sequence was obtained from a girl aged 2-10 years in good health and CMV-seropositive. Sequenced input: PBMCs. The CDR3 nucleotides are TGTGCCAGCAGCTTGTCCGGGAGAAGTGAGCAGTTCTTC. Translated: CASSLSGRSEQFF. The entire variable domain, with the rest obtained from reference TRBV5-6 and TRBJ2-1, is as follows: DAGVTQSPTHLIKTRGQQVTLRCSPKSGHDTVSWYQQALGQGPQFIFQYYEEEERQRGNFPDRFSGHQFPNYSSELNVNALLLGDSALYLCASSLSGRSEQFFGPGTRLTVL.